Listed here are 6 T cell receptor beta chains from one sample, sequenced in a study of pediatric ulcerative colitis (dated by TCRdb to the late 2010s). One to two pinch biopsies were taken from the rectum for research during colonoscopy. The library came from the immunoSEQ multiplex PCR assay. The table was pulled from immuneACCESS by TCRdb, which kept in-frame rearrangements only. Such tables lose some clones; where checked, under half of the loss comes from unresolved V genes, and the rest has no known cause. The sample profile shows over 30,000 clones; about 81% of them were found once. The top ten hold approximately 1% of the sample. The sequenced sample consisted of gut tissue. The receptors come from a boy aged 5-17 years with mild ulcerative colitis.

The gene calls are TRBV5-1 and TRBJ1-1; no clear D. Germline CDR1 SGHRS, CDR2 YFSETQ. Trimming stripped 0 bases from V and 8 bases from J, with 8 bases between. The CDR3 has 12 residues. The CDR3 sequence is CASSLVGSEAFF. CDR3 nucleotides: TGCGCCAGCAGCTTGGTTGGCAGCGAAGCTTTCTTT.

The chain is built from TRBV6-6 and TRBJ1-3; TRBD1 agrees at 8 bases. Germline V gene lookup returns CDR1 MNHNY and CDR2 SVGAGI (reference sequence). The J segment lost 3 bases and the V segment lost 6 bases, leaving 4 bases of the junction unmatched. CDR3 length equals 14 residues. CDR3 in amino acids: CASRSGTGGNTIYF. CDR3 nucleotide sequence: TGTGCCAGCAGGTCCGGGACAGGTGGAAACACCATATATTTT.

The genes are TRBV19 and TRBJ2-7; perhaps TRBD1 as D (6 bases). V gave up 3 bases and J gave up 0 bases, with 12 bases separating them. From germline, CDR1 is LNHDA and CDR2 SQIVND (reference sequence). This CDR3 is built from 15 residues. CDR3 nucleotide sequence: TGTGCCAGTAGTATCGCTGGGGGCGACTCCTACGAGCAGTACTTC. The encoded protein is CASSIAGGDSYEQYF.

The CDR3 nucleotides are TGTGCCTGGACAGGGGGAAATGGCTACACCTTC. It is translated as CAWTGGNGYTF. V and J are TRBV30 and TRBJ1-2; 7 bases are a match to TRBD1. CDR3 size: 11 residues. CDR1 is GTSNPN and CDR2 is SVGIG in the germline V gene (reference sequence). Trimming took 4 bases from V and 6 from J; bases not matched to a gene: 2.

This clone has a handful of counts. The V call is TRBV7-9, the J call TRBJ2-3; D is ambiguous. V gave up 0 bases and J gave up 4 bases, with 14 bases separating them. The germline gives CDR1 SEHNR, CDR2 FQNEAQ (reference sequence). The CDR3 spans 16 residues. The CDR3 here is CASSLATSSYADTQYF. CDR3 sequence (DNA): TGTGCCAGCAGCTTAGCGACGAGTTCCTACGCAGATACGCAGTATTTT.

The genes are TRBV6-5 and TRBJ2-7; no clear D. The germline V gene has CDR1 MNHEY and CDR2 SVGAGI. V dropped 0 bases and J dropped 0 bases, with 9 bases sitting between them. The length of the CDR3 is 15 residues. CDR3 region: CASSYSRSSSYEQYF. The CDR3 DNA sequence: TGTGCCAGCAGTTACTCCCGATCAAGCTCCTACGAGCAGTACTTC.